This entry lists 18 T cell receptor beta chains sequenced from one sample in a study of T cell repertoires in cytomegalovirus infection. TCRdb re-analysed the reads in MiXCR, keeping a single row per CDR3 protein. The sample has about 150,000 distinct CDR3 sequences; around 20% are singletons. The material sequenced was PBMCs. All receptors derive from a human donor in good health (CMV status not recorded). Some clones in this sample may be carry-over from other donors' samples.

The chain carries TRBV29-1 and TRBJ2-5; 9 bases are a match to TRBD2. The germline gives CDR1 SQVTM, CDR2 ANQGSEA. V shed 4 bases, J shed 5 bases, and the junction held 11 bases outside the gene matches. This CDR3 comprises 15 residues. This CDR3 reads CSVVRLAGRGETQYF. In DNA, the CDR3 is TGCAGCGTTGTGCGGCTAGCGGGAAGGGGTGAGACCCAGTACTTC. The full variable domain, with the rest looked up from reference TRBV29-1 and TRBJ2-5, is SAVISQKPSRDICQRGTSLTIQCQVDSQVTMMFWYRQQPGQSLTLIATANQGSEATYESGFVIDKFPISRPNLTFSTLTVSNMSPEDSSIYLCSVVRLAGRGETQYFGPGTRLLVL.

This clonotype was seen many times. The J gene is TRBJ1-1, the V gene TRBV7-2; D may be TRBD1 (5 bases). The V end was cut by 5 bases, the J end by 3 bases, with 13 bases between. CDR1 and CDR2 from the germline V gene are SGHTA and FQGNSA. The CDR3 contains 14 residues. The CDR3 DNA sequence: TGTGCCAGCAGCCCCCAATGGGGGGACACTGAAGCTTTCTTT. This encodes CASSPQWGDTEAFF.

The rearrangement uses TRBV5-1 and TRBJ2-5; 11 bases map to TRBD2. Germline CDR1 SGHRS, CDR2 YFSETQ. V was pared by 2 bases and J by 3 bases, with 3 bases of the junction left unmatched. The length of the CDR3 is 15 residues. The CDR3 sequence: CASSLIAGGEETQYF. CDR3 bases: TGCGCCAGCAGCTTAATAGCGGGAGGGGAAGAGACCCAGTACTTC.

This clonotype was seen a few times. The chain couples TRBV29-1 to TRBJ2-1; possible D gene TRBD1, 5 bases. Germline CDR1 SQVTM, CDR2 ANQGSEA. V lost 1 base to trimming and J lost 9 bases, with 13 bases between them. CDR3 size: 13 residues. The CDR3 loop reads CSVEGAKGFEQFF. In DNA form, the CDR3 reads TGCAGCGTTGAAGGTGCTAAGGGGTTTGAGCAGTTCTTC.

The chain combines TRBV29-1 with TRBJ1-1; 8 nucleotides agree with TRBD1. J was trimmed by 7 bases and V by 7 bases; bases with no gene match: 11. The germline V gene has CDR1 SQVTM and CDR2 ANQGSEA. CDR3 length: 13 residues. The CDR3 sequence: CSGAVTGAGEAFF. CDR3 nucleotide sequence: TGCAGCGGCGCCGTGACAGGGGCGGGTGAAGCTTTCTTT. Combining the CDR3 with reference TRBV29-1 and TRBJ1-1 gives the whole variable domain SAVISQKPSRDICQRGTSLTIQCQVDSQVTMMFWYRQQPGQSLTLIATANQGSEATYESGFVIDKFPISRPNLTFSTLTVSNMSPEDSSIYLCSGAVTGAGEAFFGQGTRLTVV.

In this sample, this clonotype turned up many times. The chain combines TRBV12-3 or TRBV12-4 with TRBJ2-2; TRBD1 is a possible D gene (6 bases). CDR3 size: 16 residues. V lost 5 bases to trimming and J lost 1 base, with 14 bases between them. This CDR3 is CASSKHRVGNTGELFF. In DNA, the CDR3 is TGTGCCAGCAGTAAACACAGGGTAGGGAACACCGGGGAGCTGTTTTTT.

The CDR3 spells CASRLAGGQMAGELFF. Written as DNA, the CDR3 is TGTGCCAGCAGACTAGCGGGGGGTCAAATGGCCGGGGAGCTGTTTTTT. The rearrangement joins TRBV19 to TRBJ2-2; 13 positions agree with TRBD2. This CDR3 has 16 residues. V was clipped by 9 bases and J by 6 bases; unmatched bases: 10. CDR1 and CDR2 from the germline V gene are LNHDA and SQIVND (reference sequence).

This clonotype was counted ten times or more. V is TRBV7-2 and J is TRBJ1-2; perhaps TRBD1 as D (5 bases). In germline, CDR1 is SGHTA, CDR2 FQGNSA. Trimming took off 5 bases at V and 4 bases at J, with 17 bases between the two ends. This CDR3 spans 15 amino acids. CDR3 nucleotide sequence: TGTGCCAGCAGCCGCCTGCTGGCGGGGGGCTATGGCTACACCTTC. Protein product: CASSRLLAGGYGYTF.

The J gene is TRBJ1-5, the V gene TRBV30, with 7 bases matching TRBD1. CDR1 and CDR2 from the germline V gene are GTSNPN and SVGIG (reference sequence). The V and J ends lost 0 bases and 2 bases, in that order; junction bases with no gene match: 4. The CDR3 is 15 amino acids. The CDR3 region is CAWSVQGTGNQPQHF. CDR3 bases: TGTGCCTGGAGTGTACAGGGGACGGGCAATCAGCCCCAGCATTTT.

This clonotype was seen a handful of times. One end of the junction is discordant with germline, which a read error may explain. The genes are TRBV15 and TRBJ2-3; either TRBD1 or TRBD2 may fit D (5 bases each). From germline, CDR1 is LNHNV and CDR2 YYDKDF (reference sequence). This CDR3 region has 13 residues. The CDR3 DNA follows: TGTGCCACCAGCCGAGAGGGGACAGATACGCAGTATTTT. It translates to CATSREGTDTQYF. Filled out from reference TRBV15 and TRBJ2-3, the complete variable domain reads DAMVIQNPRYQVTQFGKPVTLSCSQTLNHNVMYWYQQKSSQAPKLLFHYYDKDFNNEADTPDNFQSRRPNTSFCFLDIRSPGLGDTAMYLCATSREGTDTQYFGPGTRLTVL.

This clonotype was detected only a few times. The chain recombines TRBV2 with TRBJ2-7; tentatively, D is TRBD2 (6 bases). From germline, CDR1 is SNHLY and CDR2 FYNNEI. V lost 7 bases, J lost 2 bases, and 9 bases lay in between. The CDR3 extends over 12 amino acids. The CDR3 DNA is TGTGCCAGCACTCTAGCGACCTACGAGCAGTACTTC. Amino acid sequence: CASTLATYEQYF. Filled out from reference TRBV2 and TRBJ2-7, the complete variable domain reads EPEVTQTPSHQVTQMGQEVILRCVPISNHLYFYWYRQILGQKVEFLVSFYNNEISEKSEIFDDQFSVERPDGSNFTLKIRSTKLEDSAMYFCASTLATYEQYFGPGTRLTVT.

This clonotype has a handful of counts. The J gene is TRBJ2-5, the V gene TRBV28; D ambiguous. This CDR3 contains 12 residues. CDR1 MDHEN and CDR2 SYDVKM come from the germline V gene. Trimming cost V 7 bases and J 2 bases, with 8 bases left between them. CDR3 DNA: TGTGCCAGCACCAATTATCAAGAGACCCAGTACTTC. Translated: CASTNYQETQYF.

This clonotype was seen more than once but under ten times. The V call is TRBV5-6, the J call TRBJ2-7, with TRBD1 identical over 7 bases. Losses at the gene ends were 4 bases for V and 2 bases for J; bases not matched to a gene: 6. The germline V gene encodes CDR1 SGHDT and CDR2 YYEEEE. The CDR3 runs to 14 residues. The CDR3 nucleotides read TGTGCCAGCAGCGCCCCAGGGGGACCCTACGAGCAGTACTTC. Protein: CASSAPGGPYEQYF. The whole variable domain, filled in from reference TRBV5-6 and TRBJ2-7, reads DAGVTQSPTHLIKTRGQQVTLRCSPKSGHDTVSWYQQALGQGPQFIFQYYEEEERQRGNFPDRFSGHQFPNYSSELNVNALLLGDSALYLCASSAPGGPYEQYFGPGTRLTVT.

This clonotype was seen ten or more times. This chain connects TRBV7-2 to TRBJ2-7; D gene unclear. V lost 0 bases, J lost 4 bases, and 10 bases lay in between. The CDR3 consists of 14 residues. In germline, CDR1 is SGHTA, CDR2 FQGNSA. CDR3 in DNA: TGTGCCAGCAGCTTAGCGGCGACAACTTACGAGCAGTACTTC. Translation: CASSLAATTYEQYF.

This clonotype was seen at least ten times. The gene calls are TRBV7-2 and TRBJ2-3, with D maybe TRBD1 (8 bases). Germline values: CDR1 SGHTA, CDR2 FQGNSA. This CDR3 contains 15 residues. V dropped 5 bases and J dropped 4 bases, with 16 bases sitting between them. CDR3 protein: CASSIDRGGADTQYF. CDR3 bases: TGTGCCAGCAGCATTGACAGGGGAGGGGCAGATACGCAGTATTTT.

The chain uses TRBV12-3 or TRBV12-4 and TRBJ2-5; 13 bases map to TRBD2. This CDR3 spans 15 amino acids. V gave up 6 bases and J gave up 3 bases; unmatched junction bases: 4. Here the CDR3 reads CASSPTSGRKETQYF. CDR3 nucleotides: TGTGCCAGCAGCCCGACTAGCGGGAGGAAAGAGACCCAGTACTTC.

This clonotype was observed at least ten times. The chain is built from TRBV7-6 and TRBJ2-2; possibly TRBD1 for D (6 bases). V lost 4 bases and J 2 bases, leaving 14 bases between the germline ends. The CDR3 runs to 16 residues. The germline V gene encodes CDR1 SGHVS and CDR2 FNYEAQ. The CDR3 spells CASSSTGTPNTGELFF. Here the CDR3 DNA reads TGTGCCAGCAGCTCGACCGGGACACCTAACACCGGGGAGCTGTTTTTT.

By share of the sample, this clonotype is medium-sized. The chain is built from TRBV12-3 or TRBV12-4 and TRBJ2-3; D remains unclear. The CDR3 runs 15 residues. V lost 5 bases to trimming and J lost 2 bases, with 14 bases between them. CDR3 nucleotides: TGTGCCAGCAGTCCCGACGGCTGGGCCACAGATACGCAGTATTTT. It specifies CASSPDGWATDTQYF.